Below, one TCR beta chain is given with its context. Antigen unknown. Germline V CDR1 and CDR2: DFQATT, SNEGSKA (reference sequence). There are 15 residues in the CDR3. The data derive from a study of monozygotic twins with inflammatory bowel disease. Notes on the study in general: Results did not support any single strong IBD-associated signal or clonotype. IBD patients exhibited fewer clonotypes shared with other individuals than healthy twins, particularly with disease activity. Repertoire similarity did not differ between concordant and discordant twins, possibly owing to limited power.

Following a re-call of the 5' RACE reads, TCRdb has one entry per CDR3 protein and lacks DNA. The sample's table shows some 440,000 distinct CDR3 sequences. Sequencing was performed on blood. The clonotype originates from a human donor with ulcerative colitis or Crohn's disease, or a healthy co-twin of an affected twin (not recorded which). V is TRBV20-1 and J is TRBJ2-2. The CDR3 region is CSAREVVATTGELFF.